This TCR beta chain comes out of a study of vaccination and CD4 T cells after COVID-19. About the study: Nasal swab PCR identified SARS-CoV-2 in the convalescent patients, of whom several were mild and one severe. In the control cultures, a CEFX pool, an HIV-1 Nef pool, or no peptide was supplied.

The sample's treatment: roughly ten-day PBMC culture with coronavirus spike peptide pools or control peptides (ViraFEST assay). Culture of some 1.9 million PBMCs per well took place with around 10 IU/ml IL-2 and 8.5 to 10 ug/ml peptide pools. The trim removed 6 bases at V and 3 bases at J, leaving 4 bases unmatched. This CDR3 has 13 residues. Per the germline V gene, CDR1 is ENHRY and CDR2 is SYGVKD. Cultured CD4+ T cell DNA underwent sequencing with the Oncomine TCR Beta short-read assay. DNA came from CD4+ T cells after culture. One entry per CDR3 protein results from TCRdb running MiXCR on the PCR reads. This table has roughly 5,000 distinct CDR3 sequences, about 77% appearing once. Comment on this clonotype: What it binds is not known.

V and J are TRBV10-3 and TRBJ1-2; TRBD1 matches at 7 bases. This TCR was sampled from a human donor who had recovered from COVID-19. Sequencing was carried out using CD4+ T cells from blood, cultured in vitro. In nucleotides, the CDR3 is TGTGCCATCAGCCCTACAGGGGACTATGGCTACACCTTC. It translates to CAISPTGDYGYTF.